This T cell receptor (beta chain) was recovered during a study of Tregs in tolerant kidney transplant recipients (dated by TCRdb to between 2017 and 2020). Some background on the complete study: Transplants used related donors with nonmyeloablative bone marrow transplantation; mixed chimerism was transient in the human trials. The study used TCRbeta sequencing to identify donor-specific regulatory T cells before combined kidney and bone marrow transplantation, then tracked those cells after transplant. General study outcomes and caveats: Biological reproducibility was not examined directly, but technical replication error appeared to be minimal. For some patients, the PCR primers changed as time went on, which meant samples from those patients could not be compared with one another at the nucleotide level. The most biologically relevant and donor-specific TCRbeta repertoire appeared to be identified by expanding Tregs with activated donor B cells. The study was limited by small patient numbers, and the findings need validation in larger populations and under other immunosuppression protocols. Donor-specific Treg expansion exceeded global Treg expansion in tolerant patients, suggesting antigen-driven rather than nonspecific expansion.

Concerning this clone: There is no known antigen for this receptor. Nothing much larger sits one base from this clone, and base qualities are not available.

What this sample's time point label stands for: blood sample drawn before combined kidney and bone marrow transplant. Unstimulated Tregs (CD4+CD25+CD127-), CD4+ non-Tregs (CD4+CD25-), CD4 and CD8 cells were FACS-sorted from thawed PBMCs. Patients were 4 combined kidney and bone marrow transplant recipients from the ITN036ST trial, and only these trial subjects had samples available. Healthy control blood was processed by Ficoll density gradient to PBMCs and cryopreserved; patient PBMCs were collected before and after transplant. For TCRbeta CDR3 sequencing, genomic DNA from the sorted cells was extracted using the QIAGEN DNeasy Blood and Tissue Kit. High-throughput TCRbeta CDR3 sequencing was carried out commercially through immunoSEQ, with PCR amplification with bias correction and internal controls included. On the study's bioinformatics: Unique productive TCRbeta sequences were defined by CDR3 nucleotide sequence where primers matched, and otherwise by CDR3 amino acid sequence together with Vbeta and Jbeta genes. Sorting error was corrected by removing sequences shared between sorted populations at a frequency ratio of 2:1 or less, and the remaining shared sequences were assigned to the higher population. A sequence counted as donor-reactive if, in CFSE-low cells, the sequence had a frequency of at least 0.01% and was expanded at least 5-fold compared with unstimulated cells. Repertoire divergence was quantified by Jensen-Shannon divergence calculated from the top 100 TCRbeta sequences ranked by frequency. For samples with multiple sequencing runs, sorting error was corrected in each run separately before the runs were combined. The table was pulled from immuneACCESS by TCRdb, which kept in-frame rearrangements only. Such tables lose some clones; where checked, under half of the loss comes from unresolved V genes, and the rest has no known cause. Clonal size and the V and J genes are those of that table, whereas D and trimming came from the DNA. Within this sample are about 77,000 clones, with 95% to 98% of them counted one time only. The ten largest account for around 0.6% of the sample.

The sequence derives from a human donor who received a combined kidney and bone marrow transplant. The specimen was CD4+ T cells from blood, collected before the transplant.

CDR3 region: CASSSLAGNPYNEQFF. The nucleotide sequence is given as TGTGCCAGCAGCTCATTAGCGGGTAACCCCTACAATGAGCAGTTCTTC. The rearranged chain carries TRBV7-2 and TRBJ2-1, and 7 junction bases match TRBD2. Spanning cysteine to phenylalanine, the CDR3 consists of 16 amino acids. Here the CDR3 DNA is all that survives: 48 bases in frame from base 1. CDR1 and CDR2, looked up from the germline V gene, are SGHTA and FQGNSA. V is cut back by 4 bases and J by 2 bases, with 8 bases in the junction unmatched. Reference TRBV7-2 and TRBJ2-1 proteins supply the regions before and after the CDR3; the full variable domain is: GAGVSQSPSNKVTEKGKDVELRCDPISGHTALYWYRQSLGQGLEFLIYFQGNSAPDKSGLPSDRFSAERTGGSVSTLTIQRTQQEDSAVYLCASSSLAGNPYNEQFFGPGTRLTVL.